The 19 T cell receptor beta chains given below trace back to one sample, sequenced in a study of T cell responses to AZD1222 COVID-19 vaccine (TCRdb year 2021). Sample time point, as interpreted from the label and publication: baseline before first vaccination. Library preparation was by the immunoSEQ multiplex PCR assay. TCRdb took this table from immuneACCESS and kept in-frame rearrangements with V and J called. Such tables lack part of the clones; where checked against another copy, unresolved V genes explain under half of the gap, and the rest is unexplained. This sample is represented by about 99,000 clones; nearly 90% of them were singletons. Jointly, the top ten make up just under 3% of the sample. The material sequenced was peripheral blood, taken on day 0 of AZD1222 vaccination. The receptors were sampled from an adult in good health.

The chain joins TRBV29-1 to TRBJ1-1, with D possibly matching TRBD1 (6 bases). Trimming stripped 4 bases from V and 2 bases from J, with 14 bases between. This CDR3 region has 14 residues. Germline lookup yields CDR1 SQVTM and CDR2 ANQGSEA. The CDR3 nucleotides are TGCAGCGTTGGGACCGGACAGACTAACACTGAAGCTTTCTTT. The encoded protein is CSVGTGQTNTEAFF. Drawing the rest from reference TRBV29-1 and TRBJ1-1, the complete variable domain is SAVISQKPSRDICQRGTSLTIQCQVDSQVTMMFWYRQQPGQSLTLIATANQGSEATYESGFVIDKFPISRPNLTFSTLTVSNMSPEDSSIYLCSVGTGQTNTEAFFGQGTRLTVV.

The CDR3 reads CASSLRGTDTQYF. As DNA, the CDR3 is TGTGCCAGCAGCTTGCGGGGCACAGATACGCAGTATTTT. The chain joins TRBV3-1 (or the pseudogene TRBV3-2) to TRBJ2-3, with D maybe TRBD2 (5 bases). The CDR3 spans 13 residues. CDR1 and CDR2 from the germline V gene are LGHDT and YNNKEL (reference sequence). V was shortened by 5 bases and J by 1 base, with 7 bases between the two germline ends.

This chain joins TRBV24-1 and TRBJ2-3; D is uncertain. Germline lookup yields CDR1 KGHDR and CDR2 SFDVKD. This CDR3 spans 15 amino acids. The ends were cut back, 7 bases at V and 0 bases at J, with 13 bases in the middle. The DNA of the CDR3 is TGTGCCACCAGGAGCTCCTGGTCTAGCACAGATACGCAGTATTTT. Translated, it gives CATRSSWSSTDTQYF.

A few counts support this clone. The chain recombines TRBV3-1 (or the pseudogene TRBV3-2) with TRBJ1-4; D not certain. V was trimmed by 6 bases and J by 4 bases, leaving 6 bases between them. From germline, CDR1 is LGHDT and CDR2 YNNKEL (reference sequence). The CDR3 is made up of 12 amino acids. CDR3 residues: CASSSGNEKLFF. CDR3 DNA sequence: TGTGCCAGCAGTTCGGGTAATGAAAAACTGTTTTTT.

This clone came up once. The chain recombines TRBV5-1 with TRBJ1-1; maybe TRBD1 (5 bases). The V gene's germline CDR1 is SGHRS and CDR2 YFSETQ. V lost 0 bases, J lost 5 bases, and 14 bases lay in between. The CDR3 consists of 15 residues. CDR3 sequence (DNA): TGCGCCAGCAGCTTGGACGGCAGGGTGGGGACTGAAGCTTTCTTT. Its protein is CASSLDGRVGTEAFF.

The DNA for the CDR3 is TGTGCCAGCAGTTTCCTGAGCACAGATACGCAGTATTTT. Its protein product is CASSFLSTDTQYF. This chain connects TRBV12-3 or TRBV12-4 to TRBJ2-3; no clear D gene. The CDR3 runs 13 residues. V was shortened by 3 bases and J by 0 bases, with 4 bases between the two germline ends.

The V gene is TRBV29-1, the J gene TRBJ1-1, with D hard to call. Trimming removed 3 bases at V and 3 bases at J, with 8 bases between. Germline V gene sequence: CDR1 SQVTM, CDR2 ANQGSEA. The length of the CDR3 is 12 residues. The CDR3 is CSVDREHTEAFF. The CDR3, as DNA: TGCAGCGTTGATCGGGAACACACTGAAGCTTTCTTT.

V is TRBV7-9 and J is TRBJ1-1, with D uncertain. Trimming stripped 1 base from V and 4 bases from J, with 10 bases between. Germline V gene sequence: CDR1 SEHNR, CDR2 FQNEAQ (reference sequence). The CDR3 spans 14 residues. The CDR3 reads CASSLEGRRTEAFF. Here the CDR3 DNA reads TGTGCCAGCAGCTTAGAAGGGAGGCGCACTGAAGCTTTCTTT.

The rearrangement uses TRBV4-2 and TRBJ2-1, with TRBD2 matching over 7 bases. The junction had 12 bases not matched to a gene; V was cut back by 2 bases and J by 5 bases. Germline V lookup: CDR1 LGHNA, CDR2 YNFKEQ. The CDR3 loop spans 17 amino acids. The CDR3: CASSQPSSAGVNNEQFF. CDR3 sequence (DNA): TGTGCCAGCAGCCAACCGTCCTCGGCGGGAGTAAACAATGAGCAGTTCTTC.

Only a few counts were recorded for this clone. As DNA, the CDR3 is TGTGCCAGTAGTATCCCACGGACAGGGATTACAGATACGCAGTATTTT. Protein product: CASSIPRTGITDTQYF. The chain employs TRBV19 and TRBJ2-3; 8 bases fit TRBD1. V lost 3 bases, J lost 3 bases, and 8 bases stayed unmatched. Germline V CDR1 and CDR2: LNHDA, SQIVND (reference sequence). The CDR3 has 16 amino acids.

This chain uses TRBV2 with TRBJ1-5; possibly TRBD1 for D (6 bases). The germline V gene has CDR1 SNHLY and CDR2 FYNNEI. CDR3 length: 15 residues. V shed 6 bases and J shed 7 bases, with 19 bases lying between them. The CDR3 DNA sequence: TGTGCCAGCAGCCCCTTTGGGGCAGGGGAGCAGCCCCAGCATTTT. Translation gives CASSPFGAGEQPQHF.

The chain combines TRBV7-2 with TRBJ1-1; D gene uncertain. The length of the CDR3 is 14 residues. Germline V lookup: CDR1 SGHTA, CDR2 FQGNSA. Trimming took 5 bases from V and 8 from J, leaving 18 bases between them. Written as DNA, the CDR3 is TGTGCCAGCAGCCCCAGAGCTGGCCGGAAGGAAGCTTTCTTT. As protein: CASSPRAGRKEAFF.

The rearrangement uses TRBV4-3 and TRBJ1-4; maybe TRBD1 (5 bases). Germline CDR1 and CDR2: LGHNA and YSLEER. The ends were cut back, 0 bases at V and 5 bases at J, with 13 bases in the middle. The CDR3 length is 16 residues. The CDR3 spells CASSQERGTGNEKLFF. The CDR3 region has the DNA TGCGCCAGCAGCCAAGAACGAGGGACGGGGAATGAAAAACTGTTTTTT.

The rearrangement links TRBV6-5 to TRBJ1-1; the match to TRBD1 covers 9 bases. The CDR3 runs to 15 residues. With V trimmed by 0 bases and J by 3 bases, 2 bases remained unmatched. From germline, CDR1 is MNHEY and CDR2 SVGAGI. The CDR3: CASSYSWTGDTEAFF. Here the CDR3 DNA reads TGTGCCAGCAGTTACTCATGGACAGGGGACACTGAAGCTTTCTTT.

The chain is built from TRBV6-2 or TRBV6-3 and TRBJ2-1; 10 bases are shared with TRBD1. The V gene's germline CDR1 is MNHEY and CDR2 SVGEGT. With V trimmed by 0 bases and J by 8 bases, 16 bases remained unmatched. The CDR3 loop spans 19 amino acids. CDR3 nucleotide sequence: TGTGCCAGCAGTTACTCGATTAGTTCGGGACAGGGGATAGCCTATGAGCAGTTCTTC. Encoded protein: CASSYSISSGQGIAYEQFF.

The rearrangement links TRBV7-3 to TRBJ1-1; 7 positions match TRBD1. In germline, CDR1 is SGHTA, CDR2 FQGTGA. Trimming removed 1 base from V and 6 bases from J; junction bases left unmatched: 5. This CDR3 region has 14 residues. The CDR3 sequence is CASSLMAGGPEAFF. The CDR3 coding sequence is TGTGCCAGCAGCTTAATGGCAGGGGGTCCTGAAGCTTTCTTT.

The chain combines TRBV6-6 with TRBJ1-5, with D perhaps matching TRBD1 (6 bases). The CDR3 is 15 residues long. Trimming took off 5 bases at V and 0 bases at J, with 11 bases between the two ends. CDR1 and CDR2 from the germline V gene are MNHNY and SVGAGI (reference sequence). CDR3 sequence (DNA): TGTGCCAGCAGTCGGACAGAAAATAGCAATCAGCCCCAGCATTTT. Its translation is CASSRTENSNQPQHF.

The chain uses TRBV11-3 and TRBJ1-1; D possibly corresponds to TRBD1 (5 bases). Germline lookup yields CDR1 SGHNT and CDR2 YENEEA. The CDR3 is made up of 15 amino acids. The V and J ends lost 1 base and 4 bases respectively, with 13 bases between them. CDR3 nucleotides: TGTGCCAGCAGCTTAGTGATGGGGGGTCTCACTGAAGCTTTCTTT. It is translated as CASSLVMGGLTEAFF.

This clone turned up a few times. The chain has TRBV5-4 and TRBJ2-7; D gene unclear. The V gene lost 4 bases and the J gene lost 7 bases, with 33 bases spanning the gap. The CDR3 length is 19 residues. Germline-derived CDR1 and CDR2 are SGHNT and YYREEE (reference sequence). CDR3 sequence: CASSGPSLLRKPTFGEQYV. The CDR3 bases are TGTGCCAGCAGCGGCCCCTCCCTCTTGCGGAAACCAACCTTCGGTGAGCAGTACGTC.